This T cell receptor beta chain is drawn from a study of PD-L1 blockade in urothelial cancer. Study details: Anywhere from 0 to 3 prior chemotherapy regimens had been received by patients. At 3 weeks after treatment start (second dose) and again at 6 weeks, blood was analyzed.

CDR1 is SQVTM and CDR2 is ANQGSEA in the germline V gene. CDR3 length: 12 amino acids. Trimming at V came to 5 bases and at J to 1 base, leaving 0 bases not matched to a gene. Specified time point: peripheral blood 6 weeks after treatment start. Synthetic templates analogous to TCR were spiked into all PCRs individually. Clones were sequenced by immunoSEQ multiplex PCR, and TCRdb holds only the in-frame ones, with some missing. The sample has about 41,000 clones; approximately 84% are singletons. This TCR came from a man aged 70-80 years with urothelial cancer. Sequencing was performed on PBMCs, taken around atezolizumab (anti-PD-L1) treatment. The V call is TRBV29-1, the J call TRBJ2-3; 7 bases line up with TRBD1. For the CDR3, the DNA is TGCAGCGTTCAGGGGGGCACAGATACGCAGTATTTT. Encoded protein: CSVQGGTDTQYF.